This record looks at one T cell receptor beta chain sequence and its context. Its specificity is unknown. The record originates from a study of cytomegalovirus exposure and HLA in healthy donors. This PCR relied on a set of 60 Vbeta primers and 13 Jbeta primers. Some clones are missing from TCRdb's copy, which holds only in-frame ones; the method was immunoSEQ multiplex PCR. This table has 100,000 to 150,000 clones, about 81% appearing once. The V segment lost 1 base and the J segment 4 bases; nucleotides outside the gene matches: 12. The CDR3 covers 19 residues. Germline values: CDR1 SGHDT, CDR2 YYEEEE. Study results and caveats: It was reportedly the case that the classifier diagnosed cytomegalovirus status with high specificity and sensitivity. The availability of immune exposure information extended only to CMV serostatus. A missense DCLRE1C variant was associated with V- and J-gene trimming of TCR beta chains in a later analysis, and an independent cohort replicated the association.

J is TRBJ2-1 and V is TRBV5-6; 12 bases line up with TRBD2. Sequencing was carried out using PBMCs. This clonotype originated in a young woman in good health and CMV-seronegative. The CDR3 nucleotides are TGTGCCAGCAGCTTGCGCCTAGCGGGGGGGCCCGGCTCATACAATGAGCAGTTCTTC. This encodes CASSLRLAGGPGSYNEQFF.